This passage covers 30 T cell receptor beta chains from one sample sequenced in a study of a mutant IDH1 vaccine in newly diagnosed glioma. Libraries were prepared by immunoSEQ multiplex PCR; TCRdb keeps only in-frame clonotypes and omits some of them. The table has tens of thousands of clones, roughly four fifths seen once; the top ten hold around 4.1%. Time point meaning: week 47, end of study. Mutant IDH1 20-mer peptide, at 300 ug, made up each vaccine dose, with topical imiquimod. For these receptors, no antigen is known. The specimen was PBMCs, collected from a glioma patient whose treatment included an IDH1 peptide vaccine. All receptors come from a man aged 30 to 45 with glioma.

A single count supports this clone. The same CDR3 can be traced to other DNA sequences in this sample. The rearrangement links TRBV18 to TRBJ2-2; D is unclear. The CDR3 extends over 13 amino acids. Trimming pared 3 bases from V and 3 bases from J, leaving 5 bases between. Germline V gives CDR1 KGHSH, CDR2 LQKENI. CDR3 residues: CASSPLDTGELFF. The CDR3 bases are TGTGCCAGCTCACCCTTAGACACCGGGGAGCTGTTTTTT. The full variable domain, completed using reference TRBV18 and TRBJ2-2, is NAGVMQNPRHLVRRRGQEARLRCSPMKGHSHVYWYRQLPEEGLKFMVYLQKENIIDESGMPKERFSAEFPKEGPSILRIQQVVRGDSAAYFCASSPLDTGELFFGEGSRLTVL.

V gene TRBV27 combines with J gene TRBJ2-5; no clear D. Per germline, CDR1 MNHEY and CDR2 SMNVEV (reference sequence). V lost 2 bases to trimming and J lost 2 bases, with 12 bases between them. The CDR3 runs 15 residues. In DNA form, the CDR3 reads TGTGCCAGCAGTTTAGGCGGATCAGGTCAAGAGACCCAGTACTTC. Its translation: CASSLGGSGQETQYF.

The gene calls are TRBV5-6 and TRBJ1-5; the D is unclear. The CDR3 loop spans 13 amino acids. The germline V gene encodes CDR1 SGHDT and CDR2 YYEEEE. V gave up 0 bases and J gave up 6 bases, with 7 bases separating them. The CDR3 bases are TGTGCCAGCAGCTTGGGGGATGGTCAGCCCCAGCATTTT. It translates to CASSLGDGQPQHF. The full variable domain, completed using reference TRBV5-6 and TRBJ1-5, is DAGVTQSPTHLIKTRGQQVTLRCSPKSGHDTVSWYQQALGQGPQFIFQYYEEEERQRGNFPDRFSGHQFPNYSSELNVNALLLGDSALYLCASSLGDGQPQHFGDGTRLSIL.

This clone was seen a few times. The chain uses TRBV2 and TRBJ1-5, with D perhaps matching TRBD1 (5 bases). The CDR3 extends over 16 amino acids. Trimming removed 6 bases at V and 0 bases at J, with 15 bases between. CDR1 and CDR2 (germline): SNHLY, FYNNEI. CDR3 sequence: CASRAPQGYSNQPQHF. Here the CDR3 DNA reads TGTGCCAGCAGGGCTCCTCAGGGATATAGCAATCAGCCCCAGCATTTT.

The rearrangement joins TRBV19 to TRBJ1-6; D is undetermined. CDR1 LNHDA and CDR2 SQIVND come from the germline V gene (reference sequence). This CDR3 has 14 residues. Trimming took 6 bases from V and 4 from J, leaving 10 bases between them. The CDR3 region is CASSLTLYNSPLHF. CDR3 bases: TGTGCCAGTAGCCTTACTCTGTATAATTCACCCCTCCACTTT.

The rearrangement links TRBV6-7 to TRBJ1-2; D call uncertain. TRBV6-7 is marked as an open reading frame, function uncertain. With 0 bases removed from V and 5 bases from J, the gap between germline ends came to 28 bases. The CDR3 runs 20 residues. For the CDR3, the DNA is TGTGCCAGCAGTTACTCCGGGATAACCTTGGTAGGTTCTCTTTTATATGGCTACACCTTC. Translating gives CASSYSGITLVGSLLYGYTF.

The chain recombines TRBV18 with TRBJ1-1; 9 positions agree with TRBD1. The CDR3 spans 14 residues. CDR1 is KGHSH and CDR2 is LQKENI in the germline V gene. V shed 8 bases and J 0 bases; nucleotides not matched to a gene: 4. CDR3 sequence (DNA): TGTGCCAGCACCCGGGACAGGGTGAACACTGAAGCTTTCTTT. Its translation: CASTRDRVNTEAFF.

The chain uses TRBV6-6 and TRBJ1-3, with D unresolved. Trimming removed 0 bases at V and 6 bases at J, with 9 bases between. CDR1 is MNHNY, CDR2 SVGAGI, per germline (reference sequence). This CDR3 spans 14 amino acids. DNA of the CDR3: TGTGCCAGCAGTTACTCTGCAGTGGAAAACACCATATATTTT. As protein: CASSYSAVENTIYF.

This clone has only one observation. The chain is built from TRBV9 and TRBJ2-7; 9 nucleotides line up with TRBD1. Trimming took 4 bases from V and 2 from J; bases not matched to a gene: 7. This CDR3 has 15 residues. Looked up from germline, CDR1 is SGDLS and CDR2 is YYNGEE. CDR3 amino acids: CASSSRQGVPYEQYF. Here the CDR3 DNA reads TGTGCCAGCAGCTCCCGACAGGGGGTCCCCTACGAGCAGTACTTC.

The chain carries TRBV28 and TRBJ2-5; 9 nucleotides agree with TRBD2. The CDR3 loop spans 14 amino acids. The germline CDR1 and CDR2 sequences are MDHEN and SYDVKM. V gave up 1 base and J gave up 5 bases; unmatched junction bases: 2. This CDR3 reads CASSLSSGEETQYF. The CDR3 DNA is TGTGCCAGCAGTTTATCTAGCGGGGAGGAGACCCAGTACTTC.

In this sample, this clone turned up once. The V call is TRBV28, the J call TRBJ2-3; TRBD1 matches 10 bases. CDR3 size: 15 residues. CDR1 is MDHEN, CDR2 SYDVKM, per germline. J lost 4 bases, V lost 8 bases, and 9 bases had no gene match. The CDR3 reads CASRPGQGFADTQYF. DNA of the CDR3: TGTGCCAGCCGTCCGGGACAGGGGTTTGCAGATACGCAGTATTTT.

The V gene is TRBV11-2, the J gene TRBJ2-3; 7 bases are shared with TRBD2. The CDR3 runs to 15 residues. The V and J ends lost 8 bases and 0 bases, in that order; junction bases with no gene match: 8. Germline V gene sequence: CDR1 SGHAT, CDR2 FQNNGV. The CDR3: CASHREAASTDTQYF. CDR3 in DNA: TGTGCCAGCCACCGGGAGGCGGCGAGCACAGATACGCAGTATTTT.

This clone has only one observation. The chain couples TRBV29-1 to TRBJ1-1, with TRBD1 as a possible D gene (5 bases). The germline CDR1 and CDR2 sequences are SQVTM and ANQGSEA. This CDR3 comprises 16 residues. Trimming cost V 3 bases and J 1 base, with 18 bases left between them. The CDR3 DNA is TGCAGCGTTGAGTGGGCAGGGCGGTTAAGGAACACTGAAGCTTTCTTT. Amino acids: CSVEWAGRLRNTEAFF.

The V gene is TRBV30, the J gene TRBJ1-2; D possibly corresponds to TRBD1 (5 bases). The germline gives CDR1 GTSNPN, CDR2 SVGIG (reference sequence). V was pared by 3 bases and J by 1 base, with 9 bases between. The CDR3 spans 13 residues. The CDR3 coding sequence is TGTGCCTGGAGACCGACAGTTAACTATGGCTACACCTTC. Residues: CAWRPTVNYGYTF.

As concerns this clone: Other DNA sequences in the sample encode the same CDR3. The V call is TRBV5-1, the J call TRBJ1-5, with 7 bases aligning to TRBD1. Germline lookup yields CDR1 SGHRS and CDR2 YFSETQ. V shed 5 bases, J shed 0 bases, and the junction held 5 bases outside the gene matches. The CDR3 is made up of 15 amino acids. CDR3 nucleotide sequence: TGCGCCAGCAGGGTTGACAGGGATAGCAATCAGCCCCAGCATTTT. Translation gives CASRVDRDSNQPQHF.

The chain has TRBV5-5 and TRBJ2-7; possibly TRBD1 for D (5 bases). From germline, CDR1 is SGHKS and CDR2 YYEKEE (reference sequence). Between the trimmed V and J ends, which lost 3 bases and 2 bases, there was a span of 9 bases. The CDR3 totals 13 residues. CDR3 region: CASSSLTAYEQYF. CDR3 DNA: TGTGCCAGCAGCTCGTTGACAGCCTACGAGCAGTACTTC.

This clone was picked up a small number of times. This chain links TRBV11-2 with TRBJ2-4, with 8 nucleotides matching TRBD2. From germline, CDR1 is SGHAT and CDR2 FQNNGV. V shed 8 bases, J shed 0 bases, and the junction held 3 bases outside the gene matches. This CDR3 contains 14 residues. CDR3 sequence reads: CASHGGVAKNIQYF. CDR3 DNA: TGTGCCAGCCACGGGGGGGTAGCCAAAAACATTCAGTACTTC. Drawing the rest from reference TRBV11-2 and TRBJ2-4, the complete variable domain is EAGVAQSPRYKIIEKRQSVAFWCNPISGHATLYWYQQILGQGPKLLIQFQNNGVVDDSQLPKDRFSAERLKGVDSTLKIQPAKLEDSAVYLCASHGGVAKNIQYFGAGTRLSVL.

The chain combines TRBV4-1 with TRBJ2-1; 9 bases are a match to TRBD2. Losses at the gene ends were 0 bases for V and 10 bases for J; bases not matched to a gene: 10. Germline V lookup: CDR1 MGHRA, CDR2 YSYEKL. The CDR3 sequence is 16 residues long. The CDR3 region is CASSQERGGPLGEQFF. The CDR3 DNA is TGCGCCAGCAGCCAAGAGCGGGGGGGCCCCTTAGGAGAGCAGTTCTTC.

This sequence joins TRBV19 and TRBJ1-5; 7 bases line up with TRBD1. This CDR3 is built from 13 residues. The germline V gene has CDR1 LNHDA and CDR2 SQIVND (reference sequence). The ends lost 9 bases at V and 4 bases at J; junction bases unmatched: 6. The CDR3 DNA is TGTGCCAGCGTGACAGGGCAAAATCAGCCCCAGCATTTT. This translates into CASVTGQNQPQHF.

This chain connects TRBV11-2 to TRBJ1-1, with 7 bases that match TRBD1. Unmatched junction bases numbered 0, after V lost 1 base and J lost 1 base. Germline V gene lookup returns CDR1 SGHAT and CDR2 FQNNGV. The CDR3 runs to 14 residues. CDR3 coding DNA: TGTGCCAGCAGCTTAGCAGGGGGGAACACTGAAGCTTTCTTT. Its translation is CASSLAGGNTEAFF.

This rearrangement joins TRBV7-9 to TRBJ1-1; 9 nucleotides agree with TRBD1. Germline CDR1 reads SEHNR; CDR2 reads FQNEAQ (reference sequence). The CDR3 is 15 residues long. J gave up 4 bases and V 3 bases, and 6 bases lay outside the gene matches. The CDR3 sequence: CASSLGQGGFTEAFF. The CDR3 nucleotides are TGTGCCAGCAGCTTGGGACAGGGCGGGTTCACTGAAGCTTTCTTT.

This clone has a handful of counts. This CDR3 reads CASSQEQGHEKLFF. CDR3 nucleotides: TGTGCCAGCAGCCAGGAACAGGGCCATGAAAAACTGTTTTTT. The V and J genes are TRBV7-8 and TRBJ1-4; TRBD1 is a possible D gene (6 bases). The V gene's germline CDR1 is SGHVS and CDR2 FQNEAQ. CDR3 length: 14 amino acids. V shed 5 bases and J shed 6 bases, with 13 bases lying between them.

V is TRBV5-5 and J is TRBJ2-7; D is uncertain. This CDR3 is built from 13 residues. Germline V gene lookup returns CDR1 SGHKS and CDR2 YYEKEE (reference sequence). Trimming left V 0 bases short and J 3 bases short, with 7 bases between. The CDR3 coding sequence is TGTGCCAGCAGCTTGGAACACCTCTACGAGCAGTACTTC. Protein product: CASSLEHLYEQYF.

The chain is built from TRBV5-6 and TRBJ2-1; 7 bases fit TRBD1. Germline V gene data show CDR1 as SGHDT and CDR2 as YYEEEE. This CDR3 spans 17 amino acids. J lost 3 bases, V lost 0 bases, and 9 bases had no gene match. CDR3 sequence: CASSLVGKGAIYNEQFF. The CDR3, as DNA: TGTGCCAGCAGCTTGGTGGGGAAGGGGGCGATCTACAATGAGCAGTTCTTC.

This rearrangement joins TRBV4-1 to TRBJ1-1; D is ambiguous. V lost 3 bases and J lost 3, with 11 bases in between. The CDR3 length is 14 residues. The germline gives CDR1 MGHRA, CDR2 YSYEKL. The CDR3: CASSHGIRHTEAFF. CDR3 bases: TGCGCCAGCAGCCACGGGATCCGGCACACTGAAGCTTTCTTT.

The chain carries TRBV6-1 and TRBJ1-2, with D uncertain. CDR1 and CDR2 from the germline V gene are MNHNS and SASEGT. The CDR3 contains 13 residues. Trimming cost V 0 bases and J 8 bases, with 10 bases left between them. In DNA, the CDR3 is TGTGCCAGCAGTGAAGCAGGCCCGAGGGGCTACACCTTC. Its translation: CASSEAGPRGYTF.

This chain links TRBV2 with TRBJ2-2; tentatively, D is TRBD2 (7 bases). CDR3 length equals 15 residues. CDR1 and CDR2 (germline): SNHLY, FYNNEI. Trimming took 8 bases from V and 9 from J, leaving 22 bases between them. CDR3 residues: CASGQWGGPSRELFF. The DNA for the CDR3 is TGTGCCAGCGGCCAATGGGGGGGGCCTAGTCGGGAGCTGTTTTTT. Based on the CDR3 plus reference TRBV2 and TRBJ2-2, the full variable domain is EPEVTQTPSHQVTQMGQEVILRCVPISNHLYFYWYRQILGQKVEFLVSFYNNEISEKSEIFDDQFSVERPDGSNFTLKIRSTKLEDSAMYFCASGQWGGPSRELFFGEGSRLTVL.

This chain joins TRBV7-2 and TRBJ1-3, with a tentative D call TRBD1 (6 bases). CDR1 is SGHTA and CDR2 is FQGNSA in the germline V gene. This CDR3 has 18 residues. The V gene lost 2 bases and the J gene lost 2 bases, with 19 bases spanning the gap. For the CDR3, the DNA is TGTGCCAGCAGCTTAAGGGGGGGTAAACAGGGAACTGGAAACACCATATATTTT. Translating it yields CASSLRGGKQGTGNTIYF. Full variable domain (missing parts from reference TRBV7-2 and TRBJ1-3): GAGVSQSPSNKVTEKGKDVELRCDPISGHTALYWYRQSLGQGLEFLIYFQGNSAPDKSGLPSDRFSAERTGGSVSTLTIQRTQQEDSAVYLCASSLRGGKQGTGNTIYFGEGSWLTVV.

The chain has TRBV9 and TRBJ2-2, with TRBD1 matching 12 bases. Trimming removed 3 bases from V and 0 bases from J; junction bases left unmatched: 9. CDR3 length: 19 amino acids. Germline CDR1 SGDLS, CDR2 YYNGEE. Here the CDR3 DNA reads TGTGCCAGCAGCGGACCCGGGACAGGGGGCGCGTCGAACACCGGGGAGCTGTTTTTT. It yields the protein CASSGPGTGGASNTGELFF.

V usage is TRBV30 and J usage is TRBJ1-6, with D tentatively TRBD1 (6 bases). CDR1 and CDR2 from the germline V gene are GTSNPN and SVGIG (reference sequence). V gave up 2 bases and J gave up 6 bases, with 11 bases separating them. This CDR3 region has 14 residues. For the CDR3, the DNA is TGTGCCTGGAGTTCGGGCAGGGGTAATTCACCCCTCCACTTT. This gives the protein CAWSSGRGNSPLHF.